Here is one T cell receptor (beta chain) with its context. Germline V gene data show CDR1 as SNHLY and CDR2 as FYNNEI. The CDR3 runs 16 residues. The V and J ends lost 1 base and 0 bases respectively, with 7 bases between them. These data come from a study of T cell repertoires in cytomegalovirus infection. One entry per CDR3 protein, called by TCRdb with MiXCR from the reads. The profile shows roughly 230,000 distinct CDR3 sequences, over 20% of them singletons. This TCR was sampled from a human donor in good health (CMV status not recorded). Some clones in this sample may be carry-over from other donors' samples. The V call is TRBV2, the J call TRBJ1-6; no clear D gene. Sample: CD8+ T cells from PBMCs. DNA for the CDR3: TGTGCCAGCAGTGAAGAGAGCGGCTCCTATAATTCACCCCTCCACTTT. This gives the protein CASSEESGSYNSPLHF.